The T cell receptor (beta chain) under discussion was sequenced for a study of beta chain features in type 1 diabetes. Findings of the study overall: The question of HLA type influencing TCRB rearrangement was one that remained unresolved here. When VDJ junctions were examined, type 1 diabetes patients showed fewer insertions and more deletions. In all four CD4+ subsets, TCRB CDR3 length was significantly, moderately reduced in type 1 diabetes. Any PCR bias toward short templates would affect both groups alike.

The V end lost 1 base, the J end lost 5 bases, and 9 bases lay between the germline ends. CDR3 length: 13 residues. Germline loops: CDR1 SGHAT, CDR2 FQNNGV. One heparinised blood draw, averaging about 116 mL, came from each donor. This clone has just a few counts. Its target is unknown. The entirety of the isolated RNA underwent reverse transcription, so expressed TCRB transcripts were sequenced. Clones were sequenced by immunoSEQ multiplex PCR, and TCRdb holds only the in-frame ones, with some missing. This table holds about 400,000 clones, 10% to 15% found once. The sequencing sample was made of naive CD4+ T cells from blood. The clonotype originates from a woman aged 18-29 years with type 1 diabetes. The rearrangement joins TRBV11-2 to TRBJ2-7; D gene unclear. Here the CDR3 DNA reads TGTGCCAGCAGCTTAGGAAGCCCCAACGAGCAGTACTTC. This sequence encodes CASSLGSPNEQYF.